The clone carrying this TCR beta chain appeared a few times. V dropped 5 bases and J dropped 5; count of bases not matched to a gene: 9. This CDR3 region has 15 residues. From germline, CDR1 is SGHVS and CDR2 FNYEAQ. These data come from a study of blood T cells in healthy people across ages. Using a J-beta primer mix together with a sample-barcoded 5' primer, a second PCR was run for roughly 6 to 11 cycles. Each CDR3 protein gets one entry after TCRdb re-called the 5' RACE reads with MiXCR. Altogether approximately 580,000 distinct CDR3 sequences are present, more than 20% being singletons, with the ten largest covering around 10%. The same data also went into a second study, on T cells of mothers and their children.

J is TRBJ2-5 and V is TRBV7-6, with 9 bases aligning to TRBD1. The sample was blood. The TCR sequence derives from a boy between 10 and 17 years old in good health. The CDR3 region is CASSVMGQGKETQYF. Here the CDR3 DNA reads TGTGCCAGCAGCGTTATGGGACAGGGAAAGGAGACCCAGTACTTC.